One and the same sample provided the 5 T cell receptor beta chains below, sequenced in a study of T cells in Graves' hyperthyroidism and ophthalmopathy (dated by TCRdb to the late 2010s). The method behind the library was multiplex PCR. This sample was sequenced with an Illumina HiSeq 2000. The TCR beta CDR3 regions were amplified from RNA transcripts. The first round of RT-PCR for the TCR CDR3 was performed with the HTBI primer set and the Qiagen OneStep RT-PCR kit. The public reads were reanalyzed by TCRdb: fastp trimming at Q25, MiXCR alignment, in-frame beta chains only. Rows with a matching CDR3 protein are joined into one entry that keeps the most common DNA and genes. This sample has hundreds of thousands of distinct CDR3 sequences in its table, and 46% of those were observed once. The ten largest clones add up to 8.2% of the sample. The sample consisted of peripheral blood or thyroid tissue (not recorded which). These receptors originate from a woman under 30 with Graves' hyperthyroidism. Donor details come from another sample of the same person, matched by shared clones.

The genes are TRBV7-2 and TRBJ1-6, with a tentative D call TRBD1 (5 bases). This CDR3 spans 11 amino acids. Germline assignment: CDR1 SGHTA and CDR2 FQGNSA. The CDR3 region is CAGTAGSPLHF. The CDR3 nucleotides read TGTGCTGGGACGGCCGGGTCACCCCTCCACTTT.

A remark on this clonotype: A much larger clone lies a single base off, so this may be a read error. This sequence joins TRBV7-9 and TRBJ1-5, with 7 bases fitting TRBD1. Germline CDR1 is SEHNR and CDR2 is FQNEAQ (reference sequence). The CDR3 loop spans 15 amino acids. The CDR3: CASSTGTVSDQPQHF. The CDR3 DNA sequence: TGTGCCAGCAGCACCGGGACAGTTAGCGATCAGCCCCAGCATTTT. The variable domain in full, with the rest retrieved from reference TRBV7-9 and TRBJ1-5, is DTGVSQNPRHKITKRGQNVTFRCDPISEHNRLYWYRQTLGQGPEFLTYFQNEAQLEKSRLLSDRFSAERPKGSFSTLEIQRTEQGDSAMYLCASSTGTVSDQPQHFGDGTRLSIL.

V is TRBV20-1 and J is TRBJ1-5; 7 nucleotides agree with TRBD1. This CDR3 has 15 amino acids. Germline-derived CDR1 and CDR2 are DFQATT and SNEGSKA (reference sequence). The trim removed 5 bases at V and 7 bases at J, leaving 14 bases unmatched. The CDR3 reads CSASRFAGGQQPQHF. The CDR3, as DNA: TGCAGTGCTTCCCGTTTCGCAGGGGGGCAACAGCCCCAGCATTTT.

This clonotype was seen many times. The gene calls are TRBV15 and TRBJ2-6; possibly TRBD1 for D (5 bases). V was clipped by 5 bases and J by 0 bases, with 14 bases between them. Germline values: CDR1 LNHNV, CDR2 YYDKDF (reference sequence). CDR3 length: 17 residues. Here the CDR3 DNA reads TGTGCCACCAGCGAGCAGGGTTTAGGCTCTGGGGCCAACGTCCTGACTTTC. Protein product: CATSEQGLGSGANVLTF.

This sequence joins TRBV25-1 and TRBJ1-2; D might be TRBD1 (5 bases). The CDR3 runs to 14 residues. Germline V gives CDR1 MGHDK, CDR2 SYGVNS. Trimming took off 8 bases at V and 3 bases at J, with 16 bases between the two ends. The CDR3 DNA follows: TGTGCCAGCCACCTCAATCAGGGAGACTATGGCTACACCTTC. It specifies CASHLNQGDYGYTF.